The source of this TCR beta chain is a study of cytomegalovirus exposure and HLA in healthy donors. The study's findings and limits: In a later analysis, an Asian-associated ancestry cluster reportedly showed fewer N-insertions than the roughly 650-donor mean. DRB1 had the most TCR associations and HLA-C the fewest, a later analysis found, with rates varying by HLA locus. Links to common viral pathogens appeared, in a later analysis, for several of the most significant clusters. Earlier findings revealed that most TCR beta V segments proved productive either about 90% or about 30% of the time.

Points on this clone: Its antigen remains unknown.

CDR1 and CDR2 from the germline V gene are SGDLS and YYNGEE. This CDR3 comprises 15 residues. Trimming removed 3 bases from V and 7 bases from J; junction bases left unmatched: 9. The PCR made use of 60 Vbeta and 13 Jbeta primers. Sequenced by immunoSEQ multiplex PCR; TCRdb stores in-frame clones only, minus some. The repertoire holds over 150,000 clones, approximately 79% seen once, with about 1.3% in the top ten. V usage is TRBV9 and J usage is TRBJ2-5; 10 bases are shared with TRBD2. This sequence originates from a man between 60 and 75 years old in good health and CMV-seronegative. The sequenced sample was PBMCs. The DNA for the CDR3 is TGTGCCAGCAGCGCTGGGACTAGCGTCGGCGGGACCCAGTACTTC. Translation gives CASSAGTSVGGTQYF.